This T cell receptor beta chain was captured in a study of response to subunit inactivated influenza vaccine (dated by TCRdb to 2017 to 2018). Looking at the study overall: Deep quantitative T cell receptor repertoire profiling was used in the study to track responses to a trivalent subunit inactivated influenza vaccine. The study at large found these results: The authors suggested that each seasonal influenza vaccination may recruit only a limited number of new T cells.

Notes on this clonotype: The antigen this receptor binds is unknown. There are no base qualities to consult, and no much larger clone falls within one base.

Library preparation was by RT-PCR. Instrument on record: Illumina HiSeq 2500. Starting from the raw public reads, TCRdb applied fastp trimming at Q25, assembled clones with MiXCR and retained in-frame beta chains. Every entry covers one CDR3 protein and lists the most common genes and DNA from its rows. The sample data list 590,000 or so distinct CDR3 sequences, and 12% to 15% of these were observed just once. The ten largest clonotypes hold around 7.6% of the sample. Trimming removed 6 bases from V and 4 bases from J; the gene matches leave 15 bases unexplained. The CDR3 holds 16 amino acids from the cysteine to the phenylalanine. Only the CDR3 DNA stays, 48 bases, in frame from base 1. The germline V gene (reference sequence) supplies CDR1 DFQATT and CDR2 SNEGSKA.

The material was PBMCs from blood, obtained around 14 days before vaccination. The chain uses TRBV20-1 and TRBJ2-7; TRBD1 fits 10 bases in the junction. The TCR comes from a man between 50 and 59 years old who received an inactivated influenza vaccine. Donor details come from another sample of the same person, matched by shared clones. The nucleotide sequence is given as TGCAGTGCGGAATATTATACCGGGACAGGGGCTTACGAGCAGTACTTC. This sequence encodes CSAEYYTGTGAYEQYF.